The sequence of this TCR beta chain was determined in a study of molecular identifiers for immune sequencing clone quantification. The germline gives CDR1 SGHRS, CDR2 YFSETQ. The ends were cut back, 0 bases at V and 2 bases at J, with 11 bases in the middle. The CDR3 has 15 residues. Study-level findings and limits: Spiked-in Jurkat TCR RNA corresponding to one cell was reported as detectable against more than 750,000 naive cells.

This clonotype was seen at least ten times. Antigen: not known. Each CDR3 protein gets one entry after TCRdb re-called the PCR reads with MiXCR. The table shows fewer than 75,000 distinct CDR3 sequences, with less than 20% occurring only once. The sequenced material came from naive CD8+ T cells from blood, with Jurkat cell RNA spiked in. The sample's subset: FACS-sorted CD8+CD4-CCR7+CD45RA+ naive T cells. The chain carries TRBV5-1 and TRBJ1-2; the D is unclear. The receptor comes from a human donor in good health. Some libraries in this study had Jurkat cell RNA spiked in. The CDR3 nucleotides read TGCGCCAGCAGCTTGGCCCCGACGGGGAACTATGGCTACACCTTC. It specifies CASSLAPTGNYGYTF.